A single sample gave rise to the 27 T cell receptor beta chains below, sequenced in a study of neurological immune-mediated disorders. TCRdb reprocessed the 5' RACE reads via MiXCR and lists one record per CDR3 protein. The sample carries tens of thousands of distinct CDR3 sequences, about 7% recorded once. Sequenced sample: CD4+ T cells from blood. The origin of the receptors is a man aged 45-65 years in good health.

The table lists this clonotype with many counts. The CDR3 protein is CASKRNSGQYF. The CDR3 DNA follows: TGTGCCAGCAAGCGGAACTCGGGGCAGTACTTC. The V call is TRBV6-6, the J call TRBJ2-7; weak D call: TRBD2 (5 bases). The CDR3 length is 11 residues. CDR1 is MNHNY, CDR2 SVGAGI, per germline (reference sequence). The ends were cut back, 7 bases at V and 9 bases at J, with 13 bases in the middle.

In this sample, this clonotype turned up many times. This chain connects TRBV7-2 to TRBJ2-1; D gene ambiguous. The CDR3 is 15 residues long. V was cut by 3 bases and J by 6 bases, with 15 bases left in between. Germline V gene data show CDR1 as SGHTA and CDR2 as FQGNSA. CDR3 sequence reads: CASSFRQLTGNEQFF. The DNA for the CDR3 is TGTGCCAGCAGCTTTAGGCAGCTGACGGGCAATGAGCAGTTCTTC. Drawing the rest from reference TRBV7-2 and TRBJ2-1, the complete variable domain is GAGVSQSPSNKVTEKGKDVELRCDPISGHTALYWYRQSLGQGLEFLIYFQGNSAPDKSGLPSDRFSAERTGGSVSTLTIQRTQQEDSAVYLCASSFRQLTGNEQFFGPGTRLTVL.

There are many counts of this clonotype. The genes are TRBV29-1 and TRBJ2-3; D tentatively fits TRBD1 or TRBD2 (5 bases each). Germline CDR1 reads SQVTM; CDR2 reads ANQGSEA. Trimming shortened V by 4 bases and J by 1 base, and 9 bases separated the two germline ends. This CDR3 comprises 13 residues. The CDR3 region is CSVGRDGTDTQYF. CDR3 DNA: TGCAGCGTTGGCAGGGACGGCACAGATACGCAGTATTTT.

This clonotype appeared many times. This chain links TRBV20-1 with TRBJ2-5; D is possibly TRBD2 (5 bases). Germline-derived CDR1 and CDR2 are DFQATT and SNEGSKA (reference sequence). The CDR3 totals 15 residues. The germline V and J ends were trimmed by 4 bases and 1 base, with 16 bases remaining between them. CDR3 amino acids: CSATSLGRAQETQYF. The CDR3 nucleotides are TGCAGTGCTACCTCTCTAGGGCGGGCCCAAGAGACCCAGTACTTC.

This clonotype was counted ten times or more. The chain uses TRBV5-1 and TRBJ2-4, with D perhaps matching TRBD2 (5 bases). The CDR3 totals 15 residues. V shed 2 bases and J shed 6 bases, with 15 bases lying between them. Germline V lookup: CDR1 SGHRS, CDR2 YFSETQ. The CDR3 DNA follows: TGCGCCAGCAGCTTAGGAGGCGAGTCGGGAAACATTCAGTACTTC. Translated, it gives CASSLGGESGNIQYF.

This clonotype was seen many times. This rearrangement joins TRBV27 to TRBJ1-5; D perhaps matches TRBD1 (5 bases). Deletions cut 4 bases from V and 2 bases from J, with 15 bases between. CDR3 size: 16 residues. Germline V gene sequence: CDR1 MNHEY, CDR2 SMNVEV (reference sequence). The CDR3 sequence is CASSSRSEGGNQPQHF. The DNA for the CDR3 is TGTGCCAGCAGTTCTCGGAGTGAAGGGGGCAATCAGCCCCAGCATTTT.

This clonotype was counted ten times or more. The rearrangement joins TRBV5-1 to TRBJ2-1; D gene ambiguous. Trimming took 6 bases from V and 6 from J, leaving 13 bases between them. Germline loops: CDR1 SGHRS, CDR2 YFSETQ. The CDR3 sequence is 13 residues long. CDR3 sequence (DNA): TGCGCCAGCACCACCGGGCAGTTCAATGAGCAGTTCTTC. Translation: CASTTGQFNEQFF.

This clonotype was detected ten times or more. The chain couples TRBV29-1 to TRBJ2-3; no definite D call. CDR1 and CDR2 (germline): SQVTM, ANQGSEA. The V end lost 6 bases, the J end lost 6 bases, and 7 bases lay between the germline ends. CDR3 length equals 10 residues. CDR3 region: CSVGSDTQYF. CDR3 in DNA: TGCAGCGTCGGTTCGGATACGCAGTATTTT.

The gene calls are TRBV5-1 and TRBJ2-7; 8 nucleotides line up with TRBD2. In germline, CDR1 is SGHRS, CDR2 YFSETQ. V gave up 3 bases and J gave up 5 bases; unmatched junction bases: 1. The length of the CDR3 is 12 residues. The CDR3 DNA is TGCGCCAGCAGCTCGGGAGGGGACGAGCAGTACTTC. As protein: CASSSGGDEQYF.

In its sample, this clonotype was seen many times. The chain uses TRBV18 and TRBJ2-3; D is uncertain. This CDR3 has 13 residues. Trimming took off 2 bases at V and 4 bases at J, with 7 bases between the two ends. The V gene's germline CDR1 is KGHSH and CDR2 LQKENI. The CDR3 DNA reads as TGTGCCAGCTCACCATTTGTGGCAGATACGCAGTATTTT. Its translation is CASSPFVADTQYF.

In the case of this clonotype: A read error may account for a junction end that differs from germline. The chain employs TRBV14 and TRBJ1-2; a possible D gene is TRBD1 (5 bases). CDR1 is SGHDN and CDR2 is FVKESK in the germline V gene. The CDR3 sequence is 14 residues long. CDR3 loop: CASSQHQGTYGYTF. The CDR3 region has the DNA TGCGCCAGTAGCCAACATCAAGGGACCTATGGCTACACCTTC.

In this sample, this clonotype turned up many times. The chain recombines TRBV12-3 or TRBV12-4 with TRBJ1-5, with 8 bases lining up with TRBD1. J gave up 0 bases and V 5 bases, and 6 bases lay outside the gene matches. This CDR3 contains 16 residues. CDR3 sequence (DNA): TGTGCCAGCAGTCCCGGACAGGGTGGTAGCAATCAGCCCCAGCATTTT. Translating it yields CASSPGQGGSNQPQHF.

This clonotype was seen at least ten times. This chain connects TRBV4-2 to TRBJ2-3; 7 nucleotides agree with TRBD2. This CDR3 comprises 18 residues. V lost 0 bases, J lost 6 bases, and 15 bases stayed unmatched. Germline V gene sequence: CDR1 LGHNA, CDR2 YNFKEQ. CDR3 residues: CASSQDWASGARGDTQYF. CDR3 nucleotides: TGTGCCAGCAGCCAAGATTGGGCTAGCGGAGCCCGGGGGGATACGCAGTATTTT.

This clonotype was seen many times. CDR3 residues: CSALLDGGLDTEAFF. CDR3 bases: TGCAGTGCCCTCCTGGACGGAGGTCTTGACACTGAAGCTTTCTTT. V usage is TRBV20-1 and J usage is TRBJ1-1, with D hard to call. CDR3 length equals 15 residues. V was trimmed by 6 bases and J by 3 bases, leaving 20 bases between them. Germline V CDR1 and CDR2: DFQATT, SNEGSKA (reference sequence).

This clonotype was detected ten times or more. The J gene is TRBJ2-1, the V gene TRBV25-1; TRBD2 matches at 12 bases. The trim removed 7 bases at V and 9 bases at J, leaving 7 bases unmatched. Germline V gene data show CDR1 as MGHDK and CDR2 as SYGVNS. CDR3 size: 14 residues. The CDR3 spells CASNPTSGRGEQFF. CDR3 in DNA: TGTGCCAGCAATCCGACTAGCGGGAGAGGTGAGCAGTTCTTC.

This clonotype was detected many times. The V and J genes are TRBV3-1 and TRBJ1-3, with D hard to call. V lost 4 bases and J lost 0, with 7 bases in between. Germline lookup yields CDR1 LGHDT and CDR2 YNNKEL (reference sequence). The CDR3 has 14 residues. This CDR3 is CASSPQSSGNTIYF. CDR3 bases: TGTGCCAGCAGCCCTCAGAGCTCTGGAAACACCATATATTTT. Together with reference TRBV3-1 and TRBJ1-3, the CDR3 gives the full variable domain: DTAVSQTPKYLVTQMGNDKSIKCEQNLGHDTMYWYKQDSKKFLKIMFSYNNKELIINETVPNRFSPKSPDKAHLNLHINSLELGDSAVYFCASSPQSSGNTIYFGEGSWLTVV.

This clonotype was recorded at least ten times. The V call is TRBV6-2 or TRBV6-3, the J call TRBJ2-7, with D maybe TRBD1 (5 bases). Trimming removed 5 bases at V and 2 bases at J, with 10 bases between. Germline CDR1 reads MNHEY; CDR2 reads SVGEGT. This CDR3 contains 13 residues. In DNA form, the CDR3 reads TGTGCCAGCAGTAACGACAGTCCCTACGAGCAGTACTTC. Protein sequence: CASSNDSPYEQYF.

This clonotype was seen many times. The genes are TRBV7-2 and TRBJ2-3, with TRBD2 matching over 10 bases. Unmatched junction bases numbered 5, after V lost 2 bases and J lost 6 bases. In germline, CDR1 is SGHTA, CDR2 FQGNSA. The CDR3 extends over 15 amino acids. The CDR3 nucleotides are TGTGCCAGCAGCTTAACTAGCGGGGTGAGGGATACGCAGTATTTT. Protein product: CASSLTSGVRDTQYF.

There are many counts of this clonotype. The J gene is TRBJ2-5, the V gene TRBV11-2, with TRBD2 matching over 12 bases. CDR3 length: 17 amino acids. CDR1 is SGHAT, CDR2 FQNNGV, per germline. The J segment lost 5 bases and the V segment lost 4 bases, leaving 11 bases of the junction unmatched. In DNA, the CDR3 is TGTGCCAGCAGCTCTCTCGGACTAGCGGGACCGGGGGAGACCCAGTACTTC. As protein: CASSSLGLAGPGETQYF.

This clonotype was found many times. This rearrangement joins TRBV20-1 to TRBJ2-2, with 7 positions matching TRBD2. V was pared by 0 bases and J by 5 bases, with 6 bases of the junction left unmatched. CDR1 DFQATT and CDR2 SNEGSKA come from the germline V gene (reference sequence). The CDR3 length is 15 residues. CDR3 bases: TGCAGTGCTAGAGATGCGGGAGTTTGGACCGGGGAGCTGTTTTTT. Amino acid sequence: CSARDAGVWTGELFF.

This clonotype was detected many times. The V gene is TRBV7-2, the J gene TRBJ2-1, with a possible D match to TRBD2 (6 bases). The V and J ends lost 1 base and 16 bases respectively, with 17 bases between them. The CDR3 covers 13 residues. Germline V gene sequence: CDR1 SGHTA, CDR2 FQGNSA. The CDR3 here is CASSLEGRGKGFF. CDR3 bases: TGTGCCAGCAGCTTAGAGGGGCGGGGTAAGGGATTCTTC.

This clonotype showed up just a few times. The rearrangement joins TRBV5-4 to TRBJ2-7, with a weak D call TRBD2 (7 bases). Germline values: CDR1 SGHNT, CDR2 YYREEE (reference sequence). CDR3 size: 14 residues. Trimming cost V 3 bases and J 2 bases, with 12 bases left between them. CDR3 residues: CASSSWGGPYEQYF. CDR3 DNA sequence: TGTGCCAGCAGCTCCTGGGGGGGCCCCTACGAGCAGTACTTC. Based on the CDR3 plus reference TRBV5-4 and TRBJ2-7, the full variable domain is ETGVTQSPTHLIKTRGQQVTLRCSSQSGHNTVSWYQQALGQGPQFIFQYYREEENGRGNFPPRFSGLQFPNYSSELNVNALELDDSALYLCASSSWGGPYEQYFGPGTRLTVT.

The sample holds many counts of this clonotype. One junction end disagrees with the germline gene, perhaps due to a read error. The gene calls are TRBV29-1 and TRBJ2-5; a weak D match, TRBD2 (6 bases). CDR1 SQVTM and CDR2 ANQGSEA come from the germline V gene. There are 14 residues in the CDR3. CDR3 amino acids: CSGSTGLGHGTQYF. DNA for the CDR3: TGTAGCGGAAGTACTGGACTCGGCCACGGAACCCAGTACTTC. Variable domain in full (rest from reference TRBV29-1 and TRBJ2-5): SAVISQKPSRDICQRGTSLTIQCQVDSQVTMMFWYRQQPGQSLTLIATANQGSEATYESGFVIDKFPISRPNLTFSTLTVSNMSPEDSSIYLCSGSTGLGHGTQYFGPGTRLLVL.

This clonotype was found many times. The CDR3 spells CASSESTDTQYF. CDR3 nucleotide sequence: TGTGCCAGCAGTGAAAGCACAGATACGCAGTATTTT. This rearrangement joins TRBV6-1 to TRBJ2-3; unclear D gene. Per the germline V gene, CDR1 is MNHNS and CDR2 is SASEGT. CDR3 length: 12 residues. V lost 2 bases, J lost 0 bases, and 0 bases lay in between.

The chain is built from TRBV5-6 and TRBJ2-5; D is undetermined. The CDR3 contains 16 residues. V was cut by 3 bases and J by 5 bases, with 20 bases left in between. Germline values: CDR1 SGHDT, CDR2 YYEEEE. The CDR3 sequence: CASSYTIRTAGETQYF. In DNA, the CDR3 is TGTGCCAGCAGCTATACAATTCGGACGGCCGGGGAGACCCAGTACTTC.

This clonotype was detected many times. The J gene is TRBJ2-5, the V gene TRBV20-1; 7 nucleotides line up with TRBD1. The CDR3 sequence is 14 residues long. Germline trimming cut 6 bases from V and 2 bases from J; bases unmatched to any gene: 9. CDR1 and CDR2 from the germline V gene are DFQATT and SNEGSKA (reference sequence). CDR3 DNA sequence: TGCAGTGCCCCTGGGGACAGTACTCAAGAGACCCAGTACTTC. Translation gives CSAPGDSTQETQYF.

This clonotype was detected a few times. V and J are TRBV6-2 or TRBV6-3 and TRBJ2-2; 7 positions agree with TRBD1. J gave up 4 bases and V 0 bases, and 2 bases lay outside the gene matches. The CDR3 contains 15 residues. Germline lookup yields CDR1 MNHEY and CDR2 SVGEGT. DNA of the CDR3: TGTGCCAGCAGTTACTCGGGGACAGCCACCGGGGAGCTGTTTTTT. Amino acids: CASSYSGTATGELFF.